The clone carrying this T cell receptor (beta chain) has ten or more counts. The data belong to a study of Graves' ophthalmopathy and Graves' hyperthyroidism. Study at large: Peripheral blood (taken before any treatment) was collected at initial diagnosis.

Stable hyperthyroidism meant no ophthalmopathy within 18 months of follow-up. Hyperthyroidism patients, aged 18 to 65, were newly diagnosed, under 2 months' duration. Diagnosis used clinical symptoms, serum thyroxine, TRAb, thyroid ultrasound and orbital computed tomography. V lost 5 bases and J 1 base, leaving 8 bases between the germline ends. The V gene's germline CDR1 is LNHDA and CDR2 SQIVND (reference sequence). This CDR3 spans 13 amino acids. Amplification of the TCR beta CDR3 regions used RNA transcripts (as template). Following a first-round RT-PCR that used HTBI primers, a second-round multiplex PCR was carried out. TCRdb called the multiplex PCR reads again in MiXCR, with one record for every CDR3 protein. This table has under 800,000 distinct CDR3 sequences, roughly 20% appearing once.

Sequencing used peripheral blood. The receptor's source is a woman between 18 and 29 years old with stable Graves' hyperthyroidism. Some clones in this sample may be carry-over from other donors' samples. This chain uses TRBV19 with TRBJ1-1; D gene unclear. DNA for the CDR3: TGTGCCAGTAGTGAGGTCGGGAACACTGAAGCTTTCTTT. Protein sequence: CASSEVGNTEAFF. The variable domain in full, completed from reference TRBV19 and TRBJ1-1, reads DGGITQSPKYLFRKEGQNVTLSCEQNLNHDAMYWYRQDPGQGLRLIYYSQIVNDFQKGDIAEGYSVSREKKESFPLTVTSAQKNPTAFYLCASSEVGNTEAFFGQGTRLTVV.